A selection of T cell receptor beta chains follows, all from one sample in a study of T-cell reconstitution after alpha-beta-depleted transplantation in children. TCRdb redid the calling of the PCR reads with MiXCR, one entry per CDR3 protein. The table shows around 120,000 distinct CDR3 sequences, with roughly 24% occurring only once. The sequencing here drew on PBMCs, mostly from graft donor cells, taken 180 days after TCRalphabeta/CD19-depleted stem cell transplant. The receptors originated from a male patient between 2 and 15 years old who had a stem cell transplant for chronic granulomatous disease, so the T cells may come from the graft donor. The CDR3 runs from the conserved cysteine through the conserved F or W. A D gene is named only where the DNA matches it firmly. Size is omitted from some rows. Given values are once, few, many or a class for expanded clones.

clone size	V gene	J gene	D gene	CDR3 DNA	CDR3 protein
.	TRBV28	TRBJ2-2	.	TGTGCCAGCAGTCAGGGGCTCCGGGAGCTGTTTTTT	CASSQGLRELFF
.	TRBV6-2/TRBV6-3	TRBJ2-3	TRBD2	TGTGCCAGCAGACCATTCGGGGGGAGCACAGATACGCAGTATTTT	CASRPFGGSTDTQYF
many	TRBV10-3	TRBJ2-1	.	TGTGCCATCACCAAGGGAAGGGCAAGCTCCTACAATGAGCAGTTCTTC	CAITKGRASSYNEQFF
.	TRBV5-1	TRBJ1-1	.	TGCGCCAGCAGCTTGAATGGACGGATGAACACTGAAGCTTTCTTT	CASSLNGRMNTEAFF
.	TRBV6-5	TRBJ2-2	.	TGTGCCAGCAGTTACCTTCCGGGGGCGAACACCGGGGAGCTGTTTTTT	CASSYLPGANTGELFF
few	TRBV20-1	TRBJ1-3	TRBD1	TGCAGTGCTAGAGATGGCGGGACAGGGGGAAACACCATATATTTT	CSARDGGTGGNTIYF
many	TRBV20-1	TRBJ2-1	TRBD2	TGCAGTGCTAGAGCCGTAGCGGGAGGAACCTACAATGAGCAGTTCTTC	CSARAVAGGTYNEQFF
.	TRBV5-1	TRBJ2-1	.	TGCGCCAGCAGCTATGGACGGCCTAGGGGCTCCTACAATGAGCAGTTCTTC	CASSYGRPRGSYNEQFF
few	TRBV4-2	TRBJ1-4	TRBD1	TGTGCCAGCAGCCAAGGGGTTGGGTCGGGACAGGGGGGAGAAAAACTGTTTTTT	CASSQGVGSGQGGEKLFF
many	TRBV29-1	TRBJ1-5	.	TGCAGCGTTGAGGGGGGAGAGAATCAGCCCCAGCATTTT	CSVEGGENQPQHF
many	TRBV6-1	TRBJ1-1	.	TGTGCCAGCACCAAGGGCTATATGAACACTGAAGCTTTCTTT	CASTKGYMNTEAFF
few	TRBV7-6	TRBJ2-3	TRBD1	TGTGCCAGCAGCTCTCGCTTCCGGGACAGACACACAGATACGCAGTATTTT	CASSSRFRDRHTDTQYF
many	TRBV12-3/TRBV12-4	TRBJ2-3	.	TGTGCCAGCACCCTTGAGGGGGATACGCAGTATTTT	CASTLEGDTQYF
many	TRBV15	TRBJ2-3	TRBD2	TGTGCCACCAGCAGGATGGGTTTAACTAGCGGGGGCACAGATACGCAGTATTTT	CATSRMGLTSGGTDTQYF
many	TRBV4-2	TRBJ1-4	.	TGTGCCAGCAGCCAAGGCGAAGAAAAACTGTTTTTT	CASSQGEEKLFF
few	TRBV10-3	TRBJ2-1	TRBD2	TGTGCCATCGGACTAGCGGGAGACGTCTCCTACAATGAGCAGTTCTTC	CAIGLAGDVSYNEQFF
.	TRBV12-3/TRBV12-4	TRBJ2-3	.	TGTGCCAGCAGTTCGTCCCTAACTACGCAGTATTTT	CASSSSLTTQYF
.	TRBV7-2	TRBJ2-3	TRBD2	TGTGCCAGCAGCTCTCAGCCCGGTCAACTAGCGGGGGGGCCTTGGGAAGATACGCAGTATTTT	CASSSQPGQLAGGPWEDTQYF
.	TRBV5-6	TRBJ2-1	.	TGTGCCAGCAGCTGGGGGGCCAGATACAATGAGCAGTTCTTC	CASSWGARYNEQFF
many	TRBV5-5	TRBJ2-1	.	TGTGCCAGCAGCTTGGCGCGGGTGAATGAGCAGTTCTTC	CASSLARVNEQFF
.	TRBV28	TRBJ1-4	.	TGTGCCAGCAGCCTGGGGGGGCTATATGAAAAACTGTTTTTT	CASSLGGLYEKLFF
many	TRBV12-3/TRBV12-4	TRBJ2-3	TRBD1	TGTGCCAGCAGTTCACGACAGGGTCCAGATACGCAGTATTTT	CASSSRQGPDTQYF
.	TRBV12-3/TRBV12-4	TRBJ2-5	TRBD2	TGTGCCATCAAGGGGGGTAGCGGGGGACAAGAGACCCAGTACTTC	CAIKGGSGGQETQYF
once	TRBV6-2/TRBV6-3	TRBJ1-1	.	TGTGCCAGCAGTTACTCGTACCGGAACACTGAAGCTTTCTTT	CASSYSYRNTEAFF
few	TRBV28	TRBJ2-7	TRBD2	TGTGCCAGCAGTAAGACTAGCGGGAGTGGAACCTACGAGCAGTACTTC	CASSKTSGSGTYEQYF
.	TRBV11-2	TRBJ2-3	.	TGTGCCAGCAGCTTAGGCCTAGGCCCCACAGATACGCAGTATTTT	CASSLGLGPTDTQYF
.	TRBV7-8	TRBJ2-6	.	TGTGCCAGCAGCAGTTATAGGGATACCGGGGCCAACGTCCTGACTTTC	CASSSYRDTGANVLTF
few	TRBV12-3/TRBV12-4	TRBJ2-1	TRBD2	TGTGCCAGCAGTTTAGCGAGCGGGAGGTTGAATGAGCAGTTCTTC	CASSLASGRLNEQFF
many	TRBV7-9	TRBJ1-4	.	TGTGCCAGCAGCTTAAACGGGAGAAATGAAAAACTGTTTTTT	CASSLNGRNEKLFF
many	TRBV7-7	TRBJ2-7	TRBD1	TGTGCCAGCAGCCGCGACAGGGGTCCCGCCTACGAGCAGTACTTC	CASSRDRGPAYEQYF
.	TRBV5-1	TRBJ2-3	.	TGCGCCAGCAGCTTGGGACAGGCTCGGACAGATACGCAGTATTTT	CASSLGQARTDTQYF
.	TRBV2	TRBJ1-5	TRBD1	TGTGCCAGCAGTCTCAGAGGACAGGGCAATCAGCCCCAGCATTTT	CASSLRGQGNQPQHF
.	TRBV12-3/TRBV12-4	TRBJ1-3	.	TGTACCAGCAGCTTTACCCAAGTGGGTGGAAACACCATATATTTT	CTSSFTQVGGNTIYF
few	TRBV12-3/TRBV12-4	TRBJ1-6	TRBD1	TGTGCCAGCAGTTTCGGACAGGGAAGGTCCTATAATTCACCCCTCCACTTT	CASSFGQGRSYNSPLHF
few	TRBV5-1	TRBJ2-3	.	TGCGCCAGCAGCTTGGAGCTAGACCTCAACACAGATACGCAGTATTTT	CASSLELDLNTDTQYF
once	TRBV12-3/TRBV12-4	TRBJ2-1	.	TGTGCCAGCAGCGCGGGGTTGAATGAGCAGTTCTTC	CASSAGLNEQFF
.	TRBV18	TRBJ1-1	.	TGTGCCAGCTCTACCACGGGTTGCGGGGATACTGAAGCTTTCTTT	CASSTTGCGDTEAFF
.	TRBV7-9	TRBJ2-2	TRBD1	TGTGCCAGCAGCGGGACAGGGTTGGTCACCGGGGAGCTGTTTTTT	CASSGTGLVTGELFF
.	TRBV12-3/TRBV12-4	TRBJ2-3	.	TGTGCCAGCAGTTTAAACCTCGGCGGGCTAACAGATACGCAGTATTTT	CASSLNLGGLTDTQYF
.	TRBV29-1	TRBJ1-4	.	TGCAGCGTTGAGTTGGGCAGGGCAAAGCTTAGAAAGAGTGAAAAACTGTTTTTT	CSVELGRAKLRKSEKLFF
many	TRBV20-1	TRBJ2-3	TRBD1	TGCAGTGCGAGGCCATACTCCGGACAGGGAGGCACAGATACGCAGTATTTT	CSARPYSGQGGTDTQYF
many	TRBV9	TRBJ1-5	TRBD1	TGTGCCAGCAGCCAGACAGGGACCGGAGAGCCCCAGCATTTT	CASSQTGTGEPQHF
many	TRBV5-1	TRBJ2-7	.	TGCGCCAGCAGCAACGGGGCGGGTTACGAGCAGTACTTC	CASSNGAGYEQYF
medium-sized	TRBV12-3/TRBV12-4	TRBJ2-2	.	TGTGCCAGCACCAAGTGGGGGCTCGACACCGGGGAGCTGTTTTTT	CASTKWGLDTGELFF
many	TRBV4-3	TRBJ2-7	TRBD2	TGCGCCAGCAGCCAAGACTTCTTGCTAGCGGGGGTTTACGAGCAGTACTTC	CASSQDFLLAGVYEQYF
many	TRBV6-1	TRBJ2-7	TRBD1	TGTGCCAGCAGGACGGGGGACAGGGCGCACGAGCAGTACTTC	CASRTGDRAHEQYF
many	TRBV5-1	TRBJ2-7	.	TGCGCCAGCAGCTTGGCAGGTTCGTACGAGCAGTACTTC	CASSLAGSYEQYF
.	TRBV21-1	TRBJ2-7	.	TGTGCCAGCTTTATGAGGGGCAGGGGGCCAACCTACGAGCAGTACTTC	CASFMRGRGPTYEQYF
few	TRBV10-3	TRBJ2-5	.	TGTGCCATCAGGCCTACAGACCAAGAGACCCAGTACTTC	CAIRPTDQETQYF
many	TRBV6-5	TRBJ1-1	.	TGTGCCAGCAGTTGGGCCGGCAGGAACACTGAAGCTTTCTTT	CASSWAGRNTEAFF
.	TRBV6-5	TRBJ1-4	.	TGTGCCAGCAGTTACTCATTTACGATCTCAACTAATGAAAAACTGTTTTTT	CASSYSFTISTNEKLFF
.	TRBV4-2	TRBJ2-7	.	TGTGCCAGCAGCCAAGTATTCAGTGGGGCCTACGAGCAGTACTTC	CASSQVFSGAYEQYF
few	TRBV10-3	TRBJ2-2	TRBD2	TGTGCCATCGGAGCGGGAGTTACCGGGGAGCTGTTTTTT	CAIGAGVTGELFF
.	TRBV27	TRBJ1-1	TRBD1	TGTGCCAGCAGTTTTGGGGACAGGGAAGGAACTGAAGCTTTCTTT	CASSFGDREGTEAFF
.	TRBV12-5	TRBJ2-1	.	TGTGCTAGTGGTTTGAGGGGAAATGAGCAGTTCTTC	CASGLRGNEQFF